The 12 T cell receptor beta chains listed next were all sequenced from one sample in a study of blood T cell repertoires in COVID-19. This table comes from immunoSEQ multiplex PCR, and its TCRdb copy is limited to in-frame clones, with some not included. The repertoire holds about 480,000 clones, with roughly 90% as singletons. Sequenced sample: PBMCs or T cells enriched from blood (not recorded which). The receptors were gathered from a woman aged 35 to 49 who had recovered from COVID-19.

This chain joins TRBV18 and TRBJ1-2; no clear D gene. V lost 3 bases and J lost 7, with 12 bases in between. This CDR3 has 13 residues. The germline CDR1 and CDR2 sequences are KGHSH and LQKENI. The CDR3 DNA sequence: TGTGCCAGCTCACCTCTACTGGAGACTGGCTACACCTTC. Translated, it gives CASSPLLETGYTF.

V usage is TRBV19 and J usage is TRBJ1-2; tentatively, D is TRBD1 (5 bases). The CDR3 is 14 amino acids. The V end was cut by 3 bases, the J end by 8 bases, with 16 bases between. Germline CDR1 reads LNHDA; CDR2 reads SQIVND (reference sequence). In nucleotides, the CDR3 is TGTGCCAGTAGTATCCCGGGCAGGGCCGAGGGCTACACCTTC. Amino acids: CASSIPGRAEGYTF.

J is TRBJ2-3 and V is TRBV28; 9 bases line up with TRBD2. The CDR3 runs 13 residues. Germline loops: CDR1 MDHEN, CDR2 SYDVKM. V trimming: 9 bases; J trimming: 0 bases; junction bases outside the gene matches: 1. CDR3 in DNA: TGTGCCAGTAGCGGGAGCAGCACAGATACGCAGTATTTT. This encodes CASSGSSTDTQYF.

V usage is TRBV3-1 (or the pseudogene TRBV3-2) and J usage is TRBJ1-1; D unresolved. CDR3 length: 12 residues. Germline V lookup: CDR1 LGHDT, CDR2 YNNKEL (reference sequence). Trimming took off 4 bases at V and 3 bases at J, with 6 bases between the two ends. The CDR3 protein is CASSLPDTEAFF. The DNA of the CDR3 is TGTGCCAGCAGCCTCCCTGACACTGAAGCTTTCTTT.

The CDR3 DNA follows: TGTGCCAGCAGCTCGGACAGGTTCGATGGCTACACCTTC. Translating it yields CASSSDRFDGYTF. The V call is TRBV7-8, the J call TRBJ1-2; 7 bases match TRBD1. V lost 4 bases to trimming and J lost 6 bases; unmatched junction nucleotides: 5. From germline, CDR1 is SGHVS and CDR2 FQNEAQ. The CDR3 length is 13 residues.

The gene calls are TRBV4-3 and TRBJ2-3; D possibly corresponds to TRBD2 (6 bases). V was cut by 1 base and J by 1 base, with 6 bases left in between. Germline lookup yields CDR1 LGHNA and CDR2 YSLEER. The CDR3 consists of 14 residues. CDR3 sequence: CASSQASGTDTQYF. The CDR3 DNA is TGCGCCAGCAGCCAAGCTAGCGGCACAGATACGCAGTATTTT.

CDR3 coding DNA: TGTGCTAGTGGTTCAACTCTGGACACTTACAATGAGCAGTTCTTC. Its protein product is CASGSTLDTYNEQFF. This rearrangement joins TRBV12-5 to TRBJ2-1; TRBD1 might be the D (5 bases). CDR3 length: 15 residues. V was shortened by 4 bases and J by 4 bases, with 14 bases between the two germline ends. Germline CDR1 LGHNT, CDR2 FRNRAP.

The rearrangement joins TRBV27 to TRBJ1-1; no clear D gene. V lost 0 bases and J 5 bases, leaving 7 bases between the germline ends. Germline V CDR1 and CDR2: MNHEY, SMNVEV (reference sequence). The CDR3 loop spans 13 amino acids. Here the CDR3 DNA reads TGTGCCAGCAGTTTATCTAGGAGGACTGAAGCTTTCTTT. This encodes CASSLSRRTEAFF.

A note on this clone: Other nucleotide sequences in the sample specify the same CDR3. The chain couples TRBV2 to TRBJ1-5; the D is unclear. The V and J ends lost 6 bases and 0 bases respectively, with 6 bases between them. This CDR3 comprises 13 residues. Looked up from germline, CDR1 is SNHLY and CDR2 is FYNNEI. The CDR3 reads CASSVYSNQPQHF. The CDR3 bases are TGTGCCAGCAGCGTTTATAGCAATCAGCCCCAGCATTTT.

J is TRBJ1-1 and V is TRBV24-1, with TRBD1 matching over 7 bases. V lost 3 bases to trimming and J lost 1 base; unmatched junction nucleotides: 13. This CDR3 region has 18 residues. The germline V gene encodes CDR1 KGHDR and CDR2 SFDVKD. CDR3 sequence reads: CATSDLTDRAVKNTEAFF. The CDR3 DNA reads TGTGCCACCAGTGATCTGACAGACAGGGCTGTCAAGAACACTGAAGCTTTCTTT.

The rearrangement uses TRBV5-1 and TRBJ2-1, with D tentatively TRBD2 (6 bases). V lost 3 bases, J lost 4 bases, and 20 bases lay in between. The CDR3 consists of 17 residues. CDR1 is SGHRS, CDR2 YFSETQ, per germline. The CDR3, as DNA: TGCGCCAGCAGCTCACTGGGGTGGGGAGGAAATTACAATGAGCAGTTCTTC. This sequence encodes CASSSLGWGGNYNEQFF. Filled out from reference TRBV5-1 and TRBJ2-1, the complete variable domain reads KAGVTQTPRYLIKTRGQQVTLSCSPISGHRSVSWYQQTPGQGLQFLFEYFSETQRNKGNFPGRFSGRQFSNSRSEMNVSTLELGDSALYLCASSSLGWGGNYNEQFFGPGTRLTVL.

This chain links TRBV29-1 with TRBJ2-5, with D possibly TRBD1 on 6 matching bases. This CDR3 contains 13 residues. Germline CDR1 reads SQVTM; CDR2 reads ANQGSEA. Trimming stripped 4 bases from V and 1 base from J, with 10 bases between. CDR3 coding DNA: TGCAGCGTTGGGGACACCTTCCAAGAGACCCAGTACTTC. Translating gives CSVGDTFQETQYF.